This T cell receptor beta chain was sequenced in a study of T-cell reconstitution after alpha-beta-depleted transplantation in children. The TCRbeta library incorporated unique molecular identifiers. TCRdb fed the PCR reads into MiXCR, producing one record per CDR3 protein. This table has 550,000 to 600,000 distinct CDR3 sequences, roughly 24% appearing once. Germline CDR1 and CDR2: SNHLY and FYNNEI. The CDR3 sequence is 11 residues long. Study results and limitations: Surviving recipient T cells and intrathymic progenitors accounted for some patients' high TCRbeta diversity at day 60. Once a year had passed after transplant, T-cell counts and diversity came mostly from newly produced T cells.

This clonotype was detected a few times. Its antigen is currently unknown. This may be a read error, as it is one base from a much larger clone. The sequence derives from a boy under three years old who had a stem cell transplant for acute myeloid leukemia, so the T cells may come from the graft donor. This specimen was PBMCs, mostly from graft donor cells, taken 360 days after TCRalphabeta/CD19-depleted stem cell transplant. The J gene is TRBJ2-7, the V gene TRBV2; D remains ambiguous. Near its end, the DNA agrees better with TRBJ2-1, so the J call may be wrong. The CDR3 DNA is TGTGCCAGCAGAGGCTCCTACGAGCAGTTCTTC. This codes for CASRGSYEQFF.